The clone carrying this TCR beta chain has a single count. Its antigen is unidentified. The timepoints at which blood was sampled were baseline, cycle 4 day 1, and cycle 7 day 1. The sample comes from a study of OX40 agonist ivuxolimab in advanced cancers. Study-level background: Approximately 40% of patients had received prior checkpoint inhibitor therapy.

Assay used: immunoSEQ multiplex PCR; TCRdb lists only in-frame clones, some missing. In the table there are 65,000 to 70,000 clones, around 89% of which are singletons. After removal of 5 bases from V and 5 bases from J, the junction contained 9 bases not matched to a gene. The V gene's germline CDR1 is SGHTA and CDR2 FQGNSA. CDR3 length: 15 amino acids. Regarding the study as a whole: On average, CD8+ T cells showed a greater number of expanded clones than CD4+. The CD4+ and CD8+ T cells in the blood had expanded clonally by week 6 at 0.1 to 3.0 mg/kg.

This specimen was CD4+ or CD8+ T cells sorted from blood, taken in a trial of the OX40 agonist ivuxolimab. The chain links TRBV7-2 to TRBJ2-1; 7 bases agree with TRBD2. This receptor was identified in an adult with an advanced solid tumor such as melanoma, head and neck, liver or kidney cancer. The CDR3 reads CASSPGTIPNNEQFF. The CDR3 coding sequence is TGTGCCAGCAGCCCCGGGACTATCCCCAACAATGAGCAGTTCTTC.